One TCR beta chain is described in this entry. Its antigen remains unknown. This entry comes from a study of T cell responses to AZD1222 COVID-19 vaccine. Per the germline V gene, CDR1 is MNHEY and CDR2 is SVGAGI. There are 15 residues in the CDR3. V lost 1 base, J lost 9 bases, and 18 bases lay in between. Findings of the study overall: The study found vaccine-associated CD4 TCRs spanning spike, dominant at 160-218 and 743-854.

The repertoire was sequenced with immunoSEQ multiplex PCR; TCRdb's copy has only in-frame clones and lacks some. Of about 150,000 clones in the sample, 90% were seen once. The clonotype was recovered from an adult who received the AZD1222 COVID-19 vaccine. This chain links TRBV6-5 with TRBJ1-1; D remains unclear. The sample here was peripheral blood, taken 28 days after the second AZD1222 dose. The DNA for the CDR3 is TGTGCCAGCAGTTACTTAGGCACGGACGGCGGCCAAGCTTTCTTT. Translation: CASSYLGTDGGQAFF.